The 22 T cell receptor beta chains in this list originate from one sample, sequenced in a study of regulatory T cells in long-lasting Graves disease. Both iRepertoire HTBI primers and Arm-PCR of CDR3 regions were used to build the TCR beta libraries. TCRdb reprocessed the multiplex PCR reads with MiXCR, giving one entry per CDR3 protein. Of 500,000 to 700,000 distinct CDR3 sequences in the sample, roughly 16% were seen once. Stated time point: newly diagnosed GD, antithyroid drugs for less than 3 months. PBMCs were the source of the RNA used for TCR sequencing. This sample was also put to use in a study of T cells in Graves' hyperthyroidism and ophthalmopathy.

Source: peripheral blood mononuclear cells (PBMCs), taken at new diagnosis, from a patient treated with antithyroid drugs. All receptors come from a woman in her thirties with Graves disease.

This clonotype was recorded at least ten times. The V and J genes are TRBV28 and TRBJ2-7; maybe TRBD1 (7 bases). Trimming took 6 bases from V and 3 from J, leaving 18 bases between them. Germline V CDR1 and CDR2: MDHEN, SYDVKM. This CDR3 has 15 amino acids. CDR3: CASRNTGVGGYEQYF. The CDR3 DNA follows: TGTGCCAGCAGAAATACAGGGGTCGGGGGCTACGAGCAGTACTTC.

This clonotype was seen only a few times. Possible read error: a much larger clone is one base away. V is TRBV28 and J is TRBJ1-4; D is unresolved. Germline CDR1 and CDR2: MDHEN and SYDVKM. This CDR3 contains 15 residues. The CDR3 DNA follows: TGTGCCAGCAGTTTCAGCGGGAGCCGTAATGAAAAACTGCTTTTT. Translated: CASSFSGSRNEKLLF.

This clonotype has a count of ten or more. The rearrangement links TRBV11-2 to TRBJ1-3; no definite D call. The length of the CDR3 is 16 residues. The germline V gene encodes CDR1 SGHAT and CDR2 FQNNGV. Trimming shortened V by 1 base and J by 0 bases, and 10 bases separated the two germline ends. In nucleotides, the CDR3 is TGTGCCAGCAGCTTAGGGGTGGTATCCTCTGGAAACACCATATATTTT. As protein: CASSLGVVSSGNTIYF.

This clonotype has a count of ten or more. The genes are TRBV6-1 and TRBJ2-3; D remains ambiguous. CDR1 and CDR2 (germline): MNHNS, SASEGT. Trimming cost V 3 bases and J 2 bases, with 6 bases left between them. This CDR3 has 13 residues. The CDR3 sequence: CASSDPYTDTQYF. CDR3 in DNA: TGTGCCAGCAGTGATCCTTACACAGATACGCAGTATTTT.

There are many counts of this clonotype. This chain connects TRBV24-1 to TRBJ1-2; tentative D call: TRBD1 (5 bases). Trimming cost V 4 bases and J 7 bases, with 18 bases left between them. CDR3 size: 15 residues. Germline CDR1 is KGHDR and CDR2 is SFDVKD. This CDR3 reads CATSDRGGDGGGYTF. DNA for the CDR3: TGTGCCACCAGTGACCGGGGAGGGGACGGAGGTGGCTACACCTTC.

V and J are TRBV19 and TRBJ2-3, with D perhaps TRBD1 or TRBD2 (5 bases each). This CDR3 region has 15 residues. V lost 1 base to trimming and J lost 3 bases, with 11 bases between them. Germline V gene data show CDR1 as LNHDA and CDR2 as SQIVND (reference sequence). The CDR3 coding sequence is TGTGCCAGTAGTATAGCCGGGACCCAGACAGATACGCAGTATTTT. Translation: CASSIAGTQTDTQYF.

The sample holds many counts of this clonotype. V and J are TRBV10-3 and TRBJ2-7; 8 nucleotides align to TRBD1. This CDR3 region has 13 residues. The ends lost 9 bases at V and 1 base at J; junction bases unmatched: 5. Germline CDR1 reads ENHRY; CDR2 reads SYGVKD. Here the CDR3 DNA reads TGTGCCATTGGACAGGGTGAATCCTACGAGCAGTACTTC. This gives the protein CAIGQGESYEQYF.

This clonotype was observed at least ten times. The CDR3: CASSYQAGETYEQYF. Here the CDR3 DNA reads TGTGCCAGCAGTTACCAAGCGGGGGAGACCTACGAGCAGTACTTC. This rearrangement joins TRBV6-2 or TRBV6-3 to TRBJ2-7; the match to TRBD2 covers 8 bases. After removal of 2 bases from V and 2 bases from J, the junction contained 5 bases not matched to a gene. Germline V gene sequence: CDR1 MNHEY, CDR2 SVGEGT. The CDR3 runs 15 residues.

The CDR3 nucleotides are TGTGCCAGCACGCAGGGGTGGGAGACCCAGTACTTC. It specifies CASTQGWETQYF. The V gene is TRBV7-9, the J gene TRBJ2-5, with TRBD1 as a possible D gene (6 bases). The CDR3 has 12 amino acids. The germline V and J ends were trimmed by 7 bases and 5 bases, with 11 bases remaining between them. CDR1 and CDR2 (germline): SEHNR, FQNEAQ (reference sequence).

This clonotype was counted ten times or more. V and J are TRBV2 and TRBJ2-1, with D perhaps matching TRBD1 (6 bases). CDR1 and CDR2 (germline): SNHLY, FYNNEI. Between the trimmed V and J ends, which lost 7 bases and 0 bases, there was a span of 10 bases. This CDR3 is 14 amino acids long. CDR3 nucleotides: TGTGCCAGCACCTGGACAGCCTCCTACAATGAGCAGTTCTTC. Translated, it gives CASTWTASYNEQFF.

This CDR3 is CASSPSGGGSNQPQHF. The CDR3 nucleotides are TGTGCCAGCAGCCCATCAGGGGGGGGAAGCAATCAGCCCCAGCATTTT. The V call is TRBV9, the J call TRBJ1-5; 7 bases agree with TRBD1. There are 16 residues in the CDR3. J gave up 1 base and V 4 bases, and 8 bases lay outside the gene matches. Germline V lookup: CDR1 SGDLS, CDR2 YYNGEE.

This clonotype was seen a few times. In DNA, the CDR3 is TGTGCCAGCAGTGAATATGCGGGTGGGTCCGATACGCAGTATTTT. Its protein is CASSEYAGGSDTQYF. V is TRBV6-4 and J is TRBJ2-3, with D perhaps TRBD2 (5 bases). Trimming took 3 bases from V and 6 from J, leaving 16 bases between them. CDR1 MRHNA and CDR2 SNTAGT come from the germline V gene. The length of the CDR3 is 15 residues.

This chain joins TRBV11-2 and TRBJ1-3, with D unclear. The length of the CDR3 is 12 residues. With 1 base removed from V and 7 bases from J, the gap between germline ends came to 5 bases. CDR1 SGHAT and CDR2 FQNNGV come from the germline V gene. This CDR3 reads CASSLVYNTIYF. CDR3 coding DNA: TGTGCCAGCAGCTTAGTGTACAACACCATATATTTT.

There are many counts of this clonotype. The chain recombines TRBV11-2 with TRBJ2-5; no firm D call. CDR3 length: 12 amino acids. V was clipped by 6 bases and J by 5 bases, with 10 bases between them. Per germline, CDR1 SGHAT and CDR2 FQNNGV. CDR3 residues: CASRGGTETQYF. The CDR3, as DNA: TGTGCCAGCAGGGGCGGTACGGAGACCCAGTACTTC.

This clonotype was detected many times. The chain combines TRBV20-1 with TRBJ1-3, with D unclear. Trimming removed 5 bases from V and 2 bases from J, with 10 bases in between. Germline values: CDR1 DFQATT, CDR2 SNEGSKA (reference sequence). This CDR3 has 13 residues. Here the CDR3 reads CSAEVVAGNTIYF. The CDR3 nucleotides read TGCAGTGCTGAGGTGGTTGCTGGAAACACCATATATTTT.

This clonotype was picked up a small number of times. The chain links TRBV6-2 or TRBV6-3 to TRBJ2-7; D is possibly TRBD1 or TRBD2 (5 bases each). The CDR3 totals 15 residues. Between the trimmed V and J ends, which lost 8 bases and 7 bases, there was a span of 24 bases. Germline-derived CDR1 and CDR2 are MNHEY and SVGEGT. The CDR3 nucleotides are TGTGCCAGCGTAGGAGCCGGGACGGGGCGATTGGAGCAGTACTTC. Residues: CASVGAGTGRLEQYF.

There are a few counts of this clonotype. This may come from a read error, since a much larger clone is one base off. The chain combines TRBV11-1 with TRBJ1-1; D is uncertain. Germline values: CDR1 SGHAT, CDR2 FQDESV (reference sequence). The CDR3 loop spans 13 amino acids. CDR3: CASSLVGVTEALF. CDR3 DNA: TGTGCCAGCAGCTTAGTTGGTGTTACTGAAGCTCTCTTT.

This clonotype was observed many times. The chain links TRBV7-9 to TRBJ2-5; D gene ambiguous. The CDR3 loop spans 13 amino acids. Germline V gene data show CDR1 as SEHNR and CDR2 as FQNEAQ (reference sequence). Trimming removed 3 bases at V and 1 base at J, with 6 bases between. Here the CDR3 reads CASSLDGQETQYF. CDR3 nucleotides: TGTGCCAGCAGCTTGGACGGCCAAGAGACCCAGTACTTC.

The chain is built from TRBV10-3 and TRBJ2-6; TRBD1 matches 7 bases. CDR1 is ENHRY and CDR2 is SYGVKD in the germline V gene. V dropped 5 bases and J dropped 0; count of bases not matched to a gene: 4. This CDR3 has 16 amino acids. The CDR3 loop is CAISPGQNSGANVLTF. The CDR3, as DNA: TGTGCCATCAGTCCGGGACAGAACTCTGGGGCCAACGTCCTGACTTTC.

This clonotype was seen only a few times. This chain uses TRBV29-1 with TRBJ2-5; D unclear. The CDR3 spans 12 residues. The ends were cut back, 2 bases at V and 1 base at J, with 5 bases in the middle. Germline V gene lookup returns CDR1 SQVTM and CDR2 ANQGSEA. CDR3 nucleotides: TGCAGCGTTGAACAGCTCCAAGAGACCCAGTACTTC. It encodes CSVEQLQETQYF.

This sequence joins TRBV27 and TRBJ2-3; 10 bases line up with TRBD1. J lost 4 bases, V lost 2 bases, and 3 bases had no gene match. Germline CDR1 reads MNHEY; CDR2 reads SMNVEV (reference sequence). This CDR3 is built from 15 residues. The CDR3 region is CASSLGGTGADTQYF. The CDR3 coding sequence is TGTGCCAGCAGTTTAGGTGGGACAGGGGCAGATACGCAGTATTTT.

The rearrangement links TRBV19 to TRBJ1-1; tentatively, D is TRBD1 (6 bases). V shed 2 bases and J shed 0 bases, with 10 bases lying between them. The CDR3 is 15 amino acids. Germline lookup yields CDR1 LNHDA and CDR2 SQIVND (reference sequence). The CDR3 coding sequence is TGTGCCAGTAGTATATCGGACAGAATGAACACTGAAGCTTTCTTT. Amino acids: CASSISDRMNTEAFF.